The entry below describes one T cell receptor beta chain. Antigen specificity is unknown. In germline, CDR1 is MNHEY, CDR2 SMNVEV (reference sequence). The CDR3 runs to 19 residues. The ends lost 6 bases at V and 0 bases at J; junction bases unmatched: 17. The sample comes from a study of OX40 agonist ivuxolimab in advanced cancers. Whole-study results and caveats: Doses of 0.1 to 3.0 mg/kg were accompanied by clonal expansion of CD4+ and CD8+ blood T cells by week 6.

The table came from immunoSEQ multiplex PCR; TCRdb's copy has only in-frame clones and leaves some out. The repertoire includes roughly 100,000 clones, around 94% of them detected once, and roughly 0.27% sits in the top ten. The material sequenced was CD4+ or CD8+ T cells sorted from blood, taken in a trial of the OX40 agonist ivuxolimab. The J gene is TRBJ1-2, the V gene TRBV27, with 9 nucleotides matching TRBD1. The sequence came from an adult with an advanced solid tumor such as melanoma, head and neck, liver or kidney cancer. This chain's CDR3 is CASSPRPTGTGKSNYGYTF. CDR3 coding DNA: TGTGCCAGCAGCCCAAGACCAACCGGGACAGGGAAATCTAACTATGGCTACACCTTC.